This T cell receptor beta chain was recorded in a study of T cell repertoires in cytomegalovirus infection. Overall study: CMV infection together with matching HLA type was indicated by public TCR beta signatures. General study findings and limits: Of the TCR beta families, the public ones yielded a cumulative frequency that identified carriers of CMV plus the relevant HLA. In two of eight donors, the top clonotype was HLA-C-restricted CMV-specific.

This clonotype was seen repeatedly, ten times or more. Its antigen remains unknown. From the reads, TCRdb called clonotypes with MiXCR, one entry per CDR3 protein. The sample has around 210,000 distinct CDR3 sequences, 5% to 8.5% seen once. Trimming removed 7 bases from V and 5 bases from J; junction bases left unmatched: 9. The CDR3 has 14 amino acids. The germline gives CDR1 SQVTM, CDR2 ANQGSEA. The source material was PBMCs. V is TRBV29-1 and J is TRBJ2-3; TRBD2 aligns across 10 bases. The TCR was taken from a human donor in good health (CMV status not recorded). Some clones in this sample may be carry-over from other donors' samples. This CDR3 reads CSAGTSGVLDTQYF. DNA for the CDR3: TGCAGCGCCGGAACTAGCGGGGTTTTAGATACGCAGTATTTT.